The rows below give T cell receptor beta chains drawn from one sample of a study of blood T cells in healthy people across ages. TCRdb analysed the 5' RACE reads with MiXCR anew, one entry per CDR3 protein. Of approximately 680,000 distinct CDR3 sequences in the sample, 32% were seen once. Sequenced: blood. These receptors were taken from a woman older than 75 in good health. CDR3s include the opening cysteine and the closing phenylalanine or tryptophan. The order of the fields is clone size, V gene, J gene, D gene, CDR3 DNA, CDR3 protein. D genes are given only for firm matches. Clone size is given for some rows only: seen once, a few or many times, or a class if the clone is expanded.

abundance: -
v_gene: TRBV12-3/TRBV12-4
j_gene: TRBJ2-6
d_gene: -
CDR3nt: TGTGCCAGCACCTGGGACACCTCGAGCTCTGGGGCCAACGTCCTGACTTTC
CDR3aa: CASTWDTSSSGANVLTF

abundance: -
v_gene: TRBV7-2
j_gene: TRBJ2-7
d_gene: TRBD1
CDR3nt: TGTGCCAGCAGCCCAGTTTTGGGACAGACCCCCTACGAGCAGTACTTC
CDR3aa: CASSPVLGQTPYEQYF

abundance: -
v_gene: TRBV20-1
j_gene: TRBJ2-1
d_gene: -
CDR3nt: TGCAGTGCTATGTCGGGACCCAACCCCCGCAATGAGCAGTTCTTC
CDR3aa: CSAMSGPNPRNEQFF

abundance: -
v_gene: TRBV5-6
j_gene: TRBJ2-1
d_gene: -
CDR3nt: TGTGCCAGCAGTTCGACCAGGGGTGAGCAGTTCTTC
CDR3aa: CASSSTRGEQFF

abundance: -
v_gene: TRBV6-6
j_gene: TRBJ2-5
d_gene: -
CDR3nt: TGTGCCAGCAGTACCACAGCGTCGGAGACCCAGTACTTC
CDR3aa: CASSTTASETQYF

abundance: many
v_gene: TRBV7-9
j_gene: TRBJ1-2
d_gene: -
CDR3nt: TGTGCCAGCAGCTTAGGAGTCGGGAATGGATATGGCTACACCTTC
CDR3aa: CASSLGVGNGYGYTF

abundance: -
v_gene: TRBV19
j_gene: TRBJ2-5
d_gene: -
CDR3nt: TGTGCCGGTAGAGAATCTGGGAAGACCCAGTACTTC
CDR3aa: CAGRESGKTQYF

abundance: many
v_gene: TRBV6-1
j_gene: TRBJ2-1
d_gene: -
CDR3nt: TGTGCCAGCAGACTATCCTGGGGAAACAATGAGCAGTTCTTC
CDR3aa: CASRLSWGNNEQFF

abundance: few
v_gene: TRBV9
j_gene: TRBJ2-2
d_gene: -
CDR3nt: TGTGCCAGCAGCTCCCGAGCGAACACCGGGGAGCTGTTTTTT
CDR3aa: CASSSRANTGELFF

abundance: many
v_gene: TRBV12-3/TRBV12-4
j_gene: TRBJ2-3
d_gene: TRBD2
CDR3nt: TGTGCCAGCAGTTTAGAGAGCGGGGGGGATGAAATGCGCACAGATACGCAGTATTTT
CDR3aa: CASSLESGGDEMRTDTQYF

abundance: -
v_gene: TRBV20-1
j_gene: TRBJ1-1
d_gene: -
CDR3nt: TGCAGTGCTAGTGCAGGGTCGGGTGAAGCTTTCTTT
CDR3aa: CSASAGSGEAFF

abundance: many
v_gene: TRBV2
j_gene: TRBJ2-7
d_gene: -
CDR3nt: TGTGCCAGCAGCGAACCACAGGTTGGCGACGAGCAGTACTTC
CDR3aa: CASSEPQVGDEQYF

abundance: many
v_gene: TRBV4-3
j_gene: TRBJ1-2
d_gene: -
CDR3nt: TGCGCCAGCAGCCTCGCCTCGGGGCAGGACTATGGCTACACCTTC
CDR3aa: CASSLASGQDYGYTF

abundance: many
v_gene: TRBV15
j_gene: TRBJ2-1
d_gene: -
CDR3nt: TGTGCCACTCGAGCGGCAGGGGCTCCCAATGAGCAGTTCTTC
CDR3aa: CATRAAGAPNEQFF

abundance: many
v_gene: TRBV7-2
j_gene: TRBJ2-3
d_gene: -
CDR3nt: TGTGCCAGCAGCTTATCGTACCAGAACACAGATACGCAGTATTTT
CDR3aa: CASSLSYQNTDTQYF

abundance: many
v_gene: TRBV29-1
j_gene: TRBJ2-4
d_gene: -
CDR3nt: TGCAGCGTTGAAGAAGGACAGCTAGCCAAAAACATTCAGTACTTC
CDR3aa: CSVEEGQLAKNIQYF

abundance: -
v_gene: TRBV5-6
j_gene: TRBJ1-1
d_gene: -
CDR3nt: TGTGCCAGCAGCATGGATTGGGCCCACACTGAAGCTTTCTTT
CDR3aa: CASSMDWAHTEAFF

abundance: many
v_gene: TRBV10-2
j_gene: TRBJ2-1
d_gene: TRBD1
CDR3nt: TGCGCCAGCAGTGGACAGGGTGGTGGAGGGCAGTTCTTC
CDR3aa: CASSGQGGGGQFF

abundance: -
v_gene: TRBV7-8
j_gene: TRBJ2-7
d_gene: -
CDR3nt: TGTGCCAGCAGCTTAGCGGGGAGCTCCTACAATGAGCAGTACTTC
CDR3aa: CASSLAGSSYNEQYF

abundance: few
v_gene: TRBV30
j_gene: TRBJ2-3
d_gene: -
CDR3nt: TGTGCCGCCAACAGGGAGGGTTGGGATACGCAGTATTTT
CDR3aa: CAANREGWDTQYF

abundance: many
v_gene: TRBV7-2
j_gene: TRBJ1-2
d_gene: -
CDR3nt: TGTGCCAGCAGACCTCCCTTCCTTCAAGCTAACTATGGCTACACCTTC
CDR3aa: CASRPPFLQANYGYTF

abundance: -
v_gene: TRBV7-2
j_gene: TRBJ1-2
d_gene: -
CDR3nt: TGTGCCAGCAGCCTACAACACGGGACGTATGGCCACACCTTC
CDR3aa: CASSLQHGTYGHTF

abundance: -
v_gene: TRBV5-4
j_gene: TRBJ2-3
d_gene: -
CDR3nt: TGTGCCAGCAGCGCTCCCCGGGAAACAGATACGCAGTATTTT
CDR3aa: CASSAPRETDTQYF

abundance: -
v_gene: TRBV7-2
j_gene: TRBJ2-7
d_gene: -
CDR3nt: TGTGCCAGCAGCTCCAACAGGGTCGCCTACGAGCAGTACTTC
CDR3aa: CASSSNRVAYEQYF

abundance: few
v_gene: TRBV18
j_gene: TRBJ1-2
d_gene: -
CDR3nt: TGTGCCAGCTCCCCGATTAGAAGGGAAGGCTACACCTTC
CDR3aa: CASSPIRREGYTF

abundance: few
v_gene: TRBV5-4
j_gene: TRBJ2-1
d_gene: -
CDR3nt: TGTGCCAGCAGCCCGCGCTACAATGAGCAGTTCTTC
CDR3aa: CASSPRYNEQFF

abundance: -
v_gene: TRBV12-3/TRBV12-4
j_gene: TRBJ1-4
d_gene: -
CDR3nt: TGTGCCAGCAGTTTACCCTTCGGACGGAATAATGAAAAACTGTTTTTT
CDR3aa: CASSLPFGRNNEKLFF

abundance: many
v_gene: TRBV5-6
j_gene: TRBJ2-7
d_gene: TRBD1
CDR3nt: TGTGCCAGCAGCTTGCCGGGACAGCCTAATAACGAGCAGTACTTC
CDR3aa: CASSLPGQPNNEQYF

abundance: few
v_gene: TRBV5-6
j_gene: TRBJ2-7
d_gene: -
CDR3nt: TGTGCCAGCAGCTTACCTGGGCTAGCCTACGAGCAGTACTTC
CDR3aa: CASSLPGLAYEQYF

abundance: many
v_gene: TRBV6-1
j_gene: TRBJ2-7
d_gene: -
CDR3nt: TGTGCCAGAAGGAGGACAGCAGTCGACGAGCAGTACTTC
CDR3aa: CARRRTAVDEQYF

abundance: few
v_gene: TRBV27
j_gene: TRBJ1-1
d_gene: -
CDR3nt: TGTGCCAGCAGTTTATGGGGATCGGCGAACACTGAAGCTTTCTTT
CDR3aa: CASSLWGSANTEAFF

abundance: many
v_gene: TRBV25-1
j_gene: TRBJ1-2
d_gene: -
CDR3nt: TGTGCCAGCAGTGAGTCGGCAGGCTCCCCTAACTATGGCTACACCTTC
CDR3aa: CASSESAGSPNYGYTF

abundance: many
v_gene: TRBV10-3
j_gene: TRBJ2-7
d_gene: TRBD1
CDR3nt: TGTGCCATCAGTAAAACAGGGGAGATACTCTCCTACGAGCAGTACTTC
CDR3aa: CAISKTGEILSYEQYF

abundance: many
v_gene: TRBV4-2
j_gene: TRBJ2-4
d_gene: TRBD2
CDR3nt: TGTGCCAGCAGTCCCACTAGCGGACTAGCCAAAAACATTCAGTACTTC
CDR3aa: CASSPTSGLAKNIQYF

abundance: many
v_gene: TRBV20-1
j_gene: TRBJ2-1
d_gene: TRBD2
CDR3nt: TGCAGTGCTACGCCACTAGCGGGGGGGCCGAATGAGCAGTTCTTC
CDR3aa: CSATPLAGGPNEQFF

abundance: many
v_gene: TRBV7-2
j_gene: TRBJ1-5
d_gene: -
CDR3nt: TGTGCCAGCAGCTTAGTGCAGGGGTGGCAGCCCCAGCATTTT
CDR3aa: CASSLVQGWQPQHF

abundance: -
v_gene: TRBV27
j_gene: TRBJ1-5
d_gene: TRBD1
CDR3nt: TGTGCCAGCAGTTTGTACAGGGGGAGTCAGCCCCAGCATTTT
CDR3aa: CASSLYRGSQPQHF

abundance: many
v_gene: TRBV7-2
j_gene: TRBJ2-3
d_gene: -
CDR3nt: TGTGCCAGCAGCCTATGGACTAGCACAGATACGCAGTATTTT
CDR3aa: CASSLWTSTDTQYF

abundance: few
v_gene: TRBV30
j_gene: TRBJ2-4
d_gene: TRBD1
CDR3nt: TGTGCCTGGAGTGTGGGACAGGCTACGAAGCAGTACTTC
CDR3aa: CAWSVGQATKQYF

abundance: many
v_gene: TRBV29-1
j_gene: TRBJ2-3
d_gene: -
CDR3nt: TGCAGCGTGGAGGTGAGAGGCACAGATACGCAGTATTTT
CDR3aa: CSVEVRGTDTQYF